The 24 T cell receptor beta chains listed next were all sequenced from one sample in a study of CD4 T cells in relation to SARS-CoV-2 and coronaviruses. Repertoires were generated with immunoSEQ multiplex PCR, while TCRdb's copy carries only in-frame clones and drops some. Of just under 30,000 clones listed, roughly 76% were seen once; the top ten hold roughly 17%. Their specific antigens are unknown. The unexposed donors gave CD4+ T cells in about 2011-2018, prior to COVID-19. After approximately 10 days of culture, CD4+ T cells were isolated. Sample: CD4+ T cells from PBMCs, cultured in vitro. These receptors all stem from a human donor in good health.

This clone was observed a single time. V and J are TRBV7-9 and TRBJ2-1; the match to TRBD2 covers 8 bases. CDR3 length equals 19 residues. Germline CDR1 and CDR2: SEHNR and FQNEAQ (reference sequence). J gave up 0 bases and V 5 bases, and 15 bases lay outside the gene matches. CDR3 nucleotides: TGTGCCAGCAGCGTTACAATAAAACTAGCGGTTAACTCCTACAATGAGCAGTTCTTC. It translates to CASSVTIKLAVNSYNEQFF.

This chain joins TRBV10-3 and TRBJ1-1; 7 bases line up with TRBD1. The CDR3 totals 14 residues. After removal of 5 bases from V and 5 bases from J, the junction contained 8 bases not matched to a gene. The germline V gene encodes CDR1 ENHRY and CDR2 SYGVKD. The DNA of the CDR3 is TGTGCCATCAGTACCCAGACAGGGAGGACTGAAGCTTTCTTT. This gives the protein CAISTQTGRTEAFF.

The chain joins TRBV19 to TRBJ1-3; D is uncertain. V lost 5 bases and J lost 4, with 9 bases in between. Germline V gene data show CDR1 as LNHDA and CDR2 as SQIVND (reference sequence). This CDR3 comprises 13 residues. CDR3 residues: CASSLTSGNTIYF. The DNA of the CDR3 is TGTGCCAGTAGTCTGACATCGGGAAACACCATATATTTT. Combining the CDR3 with reference TRBV19 and TRBJ1-3 gives the whole variable domain DGGITQSPKYLFRKEGQNVTLSCEQNLNHDAMYWYRQDPGQGLRLIYYSQIVNDFQKGDIAEGYSVSREKKESFPLTVTSAQKNPTAFYLCASSLTSGNTIYFGEGSWLTVV.

This chain joins TRBV28 and TRBJ2-7; D remains unclear. Germline V gives CDR1 MDHEN, CDR2 SYDVKM. There are 13 residues in the CDR3. Between the trimmed V and J ends, which lost 3 bases and 3 bases, there was a span of 9 bases. CDR3 loop: CASSFRSSYEQYF. CDR3 DNA: TGTGCCAGCAGTTTTCGGTCCAGCTACGAGCAGTACTTC.

V gene TRBV4-3 combines with J gene TRBJ2-3; 8 bases align to TRBD2. Germline V CDR1 and CDR2: LGHNA, YSLEER. The CDR3 covers 13 residues. J gave up 8 bases and V 4 bases, and 5 bases lay outside the gene matches. The CDR3 sequence: CASSPPGGGTQYF. DNA for the CDR3: TGCGCCAGCAGCCCCCCCGGGGGGGGTACGCAGTATTTT.

This clone was seen just once. The genes are TRBV19 and TRBJ2-5; TRBD1 aligns across 10 bases. The CDR3 has 14 amino acids. Germline V lookup: CDR1 LNHDA, CDR2 SQIVND (reference sequence). V lost 5 bases to trimming and J lost 3 bases; unmatched junction nucleotides: 3. Here the CDR3 DNA reads TGTGCCAGTAGTCTGACAGGGGGCAAAGAGACCCAGTACTTC. It codes for CASSLTGGKETQYF.

This chain links TRBV7-2 with TRBJ1-2; 11 positions match TRBD1. The CDR3 totals 17 residues. Trimming at V came to 5 bases and at J to 4 bases, leaving 12 bases not matched to a gene. The germline V gene has CDR1 SGHTA and CDR2 FQGNSA. The CDR3 loop is CASSPGQGASRGYGYTF. CDR3 nucleotide sequence: TGTGCCAGCAGCCCAGGACAGGGGGCGAGCCGGGGCTATGGCTACACCTTC.

The rearrangement joins TRBV30 to TRBJ2-4, with D unclear. This CDR3 is built from 14 residues. V shed 3 bases and J shed 6 bases, with 15 bases lying between them. The germline V gene has CDR1 GTSNPN and CDR2 SVGIG (reference sequence). CDR3 nucleotide sequence: TGTGCCTGGAGCGGTATCGATCTTCCAAACATTCAGTACTTC. Protein: CAWSGIDLPNIQYF.

This chain links TRBV3-1 (or the pseudogene TRBV3-2) with TRBJ2-5; 11 bases map to TRBD2. The CDR3 is 17 amino acids. V lost 0 bases, J lost 5 bases, and 8 bases stayed unmatched. From germline, CDR1 is LGHDT and CDR2 YNNKEL (reference sequence). CDR3 sequence: CASSQDVLAGGGETQYF. The DNA of the CDR3 is TGTGCCAGCAGCCAAGATGTGCTAGCGGGAGGTGGGGAGACCCAGTACTTC.

This chain connects TRBV5-1 to TRBJ2-5; 10 bases fit TRBD1. Germline V gives CDR1 SGHRS, CDR2 YFSETQ. The length of the CDR3 is 15 residues. With V trimmed by 4 bases and J by 1 base, 4 bases remained unmatched. Written as DNA, the CDR3 is TGCGCCAGCAGCGCTGGGACAGGGGCCCAAGAGACCCAGTACTTC. Protein: CASSAGTGAQETQYF.

V gene TRBV10-1 combines with J gene TRBJ2-2; D possibly matches TRBD1 or TRBD2 (5 bases each). The germline CDR1 and CDR2 sequences are WNHNN and SYGVQD (reference sequence). V lost 3 bases and J 7 bases, leaving 21 bases between the germline ends. The CDR3 covers 17 residues. The CDR3 is CASSDPGERGDIGELFF. The CDR3 DNA reads as TGCGCCAGCAGTGATCCTGGGGAGAGGGGCGATATCGGGGAGCTGTTTTTT.

DNA for the CDR3: TGCGCCAGCAGCACGGAGGAGGGCGACACTGAAGCTTTCTTT. Its translation is CASSTEEGDTEAFF. The chain carries TRBV5-1 and TRBJ1-1; no clear D gene. Germline V CDR1 and CDR2: SGHRS, YFSETQ. Trimming cost V 4 bases and J 3 bases, with 13 bases left between them. This CDR3 is built from 14 residues. The entire variable domain, with the rest obtained from reference TRBV5-1 and TRBJ1-1, is as follows: KAGVTQTPRYLIKTRGQQVTLSCSPISGHRSVSWYQQTPGQGLQFLFEYFSETQRNKGNFPGRFSGRQFSNSRSEMNVSTLELGDSALYLCASSTEEGDTEAFFGQGTRLTVV.

By sample fraction, this clone is medium-sized (0.01 to 0.1%). The gene calls are TRBV5-7 and TRBJ2-5; 7 positions match TRBD1. TRBV5-7 is noted as an ORF with a role that remains uncertain. The CDR3 contains 16 residues. Germline trimming cut 0 bases from V and 5 bases from J; bases unmatched to any gene: 10. CDR3 residues: CASSLGTGPIGETQYF. As DNA, the CDR3 is TGTGCCAGCAGCTTGGGGACAGGCCCGATTGGGGAGACCCAGTACTTC.

V is TRBV13 and J is TRBJ2-3; D uncertain. Trimming shortened V by 5 bases and J by 8 bases, and 20 bases separated the two germline ends. This CDR3 spans 15 amino acids. In germline, CDR1 is PRHDT, CDR2 FYEKMQ (reference sequence). CDR3 sequence (DNA): TGTGCCAGCAGCCCACTACAGAAGGAGATCGGTACGCAGTATTTT. Its protein product is CASSPLQKEIGTQYF.

The chain uses TRBV6-2 or TRBV6-3 and TRBJ2-6, with TRBD2 identical over 13 bases. J was trimmed by 1 base and V by 4 bases; bases with no gene match: 10. CDR3 length: 20 amino acids. Germline V CDR1 and CDR2: MNHEY, SVGEGT. The CDR3 sequence is CASSSLGTSGVVSGANVLTF. Here the CDR3 DNA reads TGTGCCAGCAGTTCCCTAGGGACTAGCGGGGTGGTTTCTGGGGCCAACGTCCTGACTTTC.

The chain carries TRBV4-1 and TRBJ2-5, with 12 bases matching TRBD1. The V gene's germline CDR1 is MGHRA and CDR2 YSYEKL. CDR3 length equals 16 residues. V shed 3 bases and J 5 bases; nucleotides not matched to a gene: 7. The CDR3 DNA is TGCGCCAGCAGCCAGTCGGGACAGGGGGCTTTTGAGACCCAGTACTTC. Encoded protein: CASSQSGQGAFETQYF.

The V and J genes are TRBV2 and TRBJ2-1; D gene uncertain. Germline lookup yields CDR1 SNHLY and CDR2 FYNNEI. V was cut by 5 bases and J by 4 bases, with 9 bases left in between. CDR3 length: 13 residues. The CDR3 DNA sequence: TGTGCCAGCAGTCAAGACCATTACAATGAGCAGTTCTTC. This sequence encodes CASSQDHYNEQFF.

This clone has more than one count but fewer than ten. The chain combines TRBV4-2 with TRBJ2-7; no clear D. The CDR3 is 14 amino acids. From germline, CDR1 is LGHNA and CDR2 YNFKEQ. V gave up 1 base and J gave up 0 bases, with 7 bases separating them. CDR3 sequence: CASSQVMSSYEQYF. CDR3 sequence (DNA): TGTGCCAGCAGCCAAGTTATGAGCTCCTACGAGCAGTACTTC.

This clone was picked up a small number of times. The chain carries TRBV11-2 and TRBJ1-2, with 7 bases aligning to TRBD1. Germline V gene lookup returns CDR1 SGHAT and CDR2 FQNNGV. The ends lost 1 base at V and 4 bases at J; junction bases unmatched: 3. This CDR3 has 14 amino acids. CDR3 DNA: TGTGCCAGCAGCTTAGCAGACAGGGCCTATGGCTACACCTTC. This encodes CASSLADRAYGYTF.

The chain links TRBV5-1 to TRBJ2-7; either TRBD1 or TRBD2 may fit D (7 bases each). Trimming shortened V by 3 bases and J by 1 base, and 17 bases separated the two germline ends. The CDR3 spans 16 residues. Germline lookup yields CDR1 SGHRS and CDR2 YFSETQ. CDR3 in amino acids: CASSWGGGQDSYEQYF. For the CDR3, the DNA is TGCGCCAGCAGCTGGGGGGGTGGACAGGATTCCTACGAGCAGTACTTC.

This clone was counted a few times. J is TRBJ2-7 and V is TRBV5-6; the D call may be TRBD1 or TRBD2 (5 bases each). Trimming took 4 bases from V and 1 from J, leaving 12 bases between them. This CDR3 has 14 amino acids. CDR1 is SGHDT and CDR2 is YYEEEE in the germline V gene. CDR3 sequence: CASSRGDVSYEQYF. The CDR3 nucleotides read TGTGCCAGCAGCCGTGGGGACGTATCCTACGAGCAGTACTTC.

This clone was recorded a few times. The chain employs TRBV27 and TRBJ1-2; D ambiguous. Germline values: CDR1 MNHEY, CDR2 SMNVEV (reference sequence). The CDR3 runs 14 residues. The V gene lost 2 bases and the J gene lost 0 bases, with 7 bases spanning the gap. This chain's CDR3 is CASSLEVTNYGYTF. Written as DNA, the CDR3 is TGTGCCAGCAGTTTAGAGGTAACTAACTATGGCTACACCTTC.

The chain combines TRBV6-2 or TRBV6-3 with TRBJ2-2; TRBD2 aligns across 9 bases. With 6 bases clipped from V and 7 bases from J, the junction kept 6 bases outside the gene matches. Germline V gives CDR1 MNHEY, CDR2 SVGEGT. The CDR3 sequence is 14 residues long. The CDR3 spells CASSRGLAVGELFF. In DNA, the CDR3 is TGTGCCAGCAGCCGGGGACTAGCAGTCGGGGAGCTGTTTTTT.

The chain couples TRBV18 to TRBJ2-6, with no clear D. The CDR3 is 16 residues long. V was pared by 6 bases and J by 0 bases, with 12 bases between. CDR1 and CDR2 (germline): KGHSH, LQKENI. The CDR3 DNA follows: TGTGCCAGCTCTTACGGCCTTTACTCTGGGGCCAACGTCCTGACTTTC. Translated: CASSYGLYSGANVLTF.